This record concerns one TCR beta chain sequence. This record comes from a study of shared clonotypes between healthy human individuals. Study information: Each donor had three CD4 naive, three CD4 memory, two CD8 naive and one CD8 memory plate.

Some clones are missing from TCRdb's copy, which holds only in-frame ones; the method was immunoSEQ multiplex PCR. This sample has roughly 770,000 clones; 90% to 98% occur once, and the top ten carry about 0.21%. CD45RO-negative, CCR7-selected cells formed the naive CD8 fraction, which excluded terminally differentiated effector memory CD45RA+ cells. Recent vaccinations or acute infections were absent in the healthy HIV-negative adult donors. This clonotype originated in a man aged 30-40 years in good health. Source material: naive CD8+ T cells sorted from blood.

CDR3 sequence reads: CASSLAVPTTDTQYF. The CDR3 DNA reads as TGCGCCAGCAGCTTGGCAGTACCCACCACAGATACGCAGTATTTT. The chain uses TRBV5-1 and TRBJ2-3; D ambiguous. CDR3 length: 15 amino acids. Trimming removed 0 bases at V and 2 bases at J, with 10 bases between. CDR1 and CDR2 from the germline V gene are SGHRS and YFSETQ.